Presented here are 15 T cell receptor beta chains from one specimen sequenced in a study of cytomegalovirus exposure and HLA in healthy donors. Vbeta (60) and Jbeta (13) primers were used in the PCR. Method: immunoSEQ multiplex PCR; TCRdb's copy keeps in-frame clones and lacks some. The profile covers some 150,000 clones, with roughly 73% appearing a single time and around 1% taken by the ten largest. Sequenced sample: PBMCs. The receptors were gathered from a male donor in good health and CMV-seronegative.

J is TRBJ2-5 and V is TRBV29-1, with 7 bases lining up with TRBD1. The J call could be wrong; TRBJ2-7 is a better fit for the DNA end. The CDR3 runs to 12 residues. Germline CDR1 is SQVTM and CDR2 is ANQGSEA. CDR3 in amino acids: CSVRQGPYEQYF. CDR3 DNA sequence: TGCAGCGTAAGACAGGGTCCCTACGAGCAGTACTTC.

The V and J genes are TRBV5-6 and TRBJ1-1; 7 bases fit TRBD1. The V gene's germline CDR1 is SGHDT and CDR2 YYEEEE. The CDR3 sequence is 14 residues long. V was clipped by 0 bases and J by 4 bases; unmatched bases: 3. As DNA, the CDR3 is TGTGCCAGCAGCTTGGGACAGGGTACCACTGAAGCTTTCTTT. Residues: CASSLGQGTTEAFF.

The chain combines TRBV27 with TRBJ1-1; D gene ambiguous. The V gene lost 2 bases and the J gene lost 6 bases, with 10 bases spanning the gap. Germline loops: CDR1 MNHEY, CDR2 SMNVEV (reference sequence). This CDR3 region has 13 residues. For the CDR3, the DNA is TGTGCCAGCAGTTTAGGGGAGGCGGCTGAAGCTTTCTTT. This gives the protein CASSLGEAAEAFF.

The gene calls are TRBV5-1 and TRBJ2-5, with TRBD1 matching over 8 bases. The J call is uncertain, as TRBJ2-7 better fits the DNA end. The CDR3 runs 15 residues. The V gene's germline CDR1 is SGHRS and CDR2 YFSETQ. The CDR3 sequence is CASRSGGMDLYEQYF. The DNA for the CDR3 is TGCGCCAGCAGGTCAGGGGGCATGGATTTGTACGAGCAGTACTTC.

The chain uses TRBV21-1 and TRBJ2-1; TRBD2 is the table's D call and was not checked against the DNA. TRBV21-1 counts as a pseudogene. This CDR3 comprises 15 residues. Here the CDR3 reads CASSASGGPYNEQFF. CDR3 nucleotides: TGTGCCAGCAGCGCTAGCGGGGGCCCATACAATGAGCAGTTCTTC.

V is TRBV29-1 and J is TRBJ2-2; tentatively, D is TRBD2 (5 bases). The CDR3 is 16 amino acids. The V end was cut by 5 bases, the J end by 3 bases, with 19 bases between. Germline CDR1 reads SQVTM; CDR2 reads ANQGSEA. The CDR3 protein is CSVRPLEPGDTGELFF. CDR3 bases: TGCAGCGTTCGCCCATTAGAACCCGGGGACACCGGGGAGCTGTTTTTT.

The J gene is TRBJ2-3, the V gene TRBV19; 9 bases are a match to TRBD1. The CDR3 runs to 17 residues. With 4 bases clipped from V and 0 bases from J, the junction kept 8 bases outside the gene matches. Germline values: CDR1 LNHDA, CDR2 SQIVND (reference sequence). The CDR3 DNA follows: TGTGCCAGTAGTAACTCCTGGACAGGGGCTAGCACAGATACGCAGTATTTT. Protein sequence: CASSNSWTGASTDTQYF.

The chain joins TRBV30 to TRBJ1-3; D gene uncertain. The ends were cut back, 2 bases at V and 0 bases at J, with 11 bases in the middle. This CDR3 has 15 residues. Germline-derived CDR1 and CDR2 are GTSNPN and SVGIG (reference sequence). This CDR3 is CAWSPGSFSGNTIYF. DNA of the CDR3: TGTGCCTGGAGTCCCGGGTCCTTCTCTGGAAACACCATATATTTT. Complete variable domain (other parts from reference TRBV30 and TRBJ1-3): SQTIHQWPATLVQPVGSPLSLECTVEGTSNPNLYWYRQAAGRGLQLLFYSVGIGQISSEVPQNLSASRPQDRQFILSSKKLLLSDSGFYLCAWSPGSFSGNTIYFGEGSWLTVV.

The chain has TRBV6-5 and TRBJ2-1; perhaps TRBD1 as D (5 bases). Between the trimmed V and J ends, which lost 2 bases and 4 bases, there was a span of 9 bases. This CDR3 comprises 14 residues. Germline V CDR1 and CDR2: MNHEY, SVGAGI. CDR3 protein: CASSYIDSYNEQFF. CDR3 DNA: TGTGCCAGCAGTTACATCGACAGTTACAATGAGCAGTTCTTC.

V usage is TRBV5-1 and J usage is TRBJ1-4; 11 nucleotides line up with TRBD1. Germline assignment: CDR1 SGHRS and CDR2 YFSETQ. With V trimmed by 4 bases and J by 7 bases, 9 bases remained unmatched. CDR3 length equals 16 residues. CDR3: CASSPGGTGGGEKLFF. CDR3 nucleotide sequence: TGCGCCAGCAGCCCGGGGGGGACAGGGGGAGGTGAAAAACTGTTTTTT.

The CDR3 is CASSMGLETDTQYF. DNA of the CDR3: TGTGCCAGCAGCATGGGACTAGAGACAGATACGCAGTATTTT. The chain recombines TRBV7-6 with TRBJ2-3, with TRBD2 matching over 8 bases. The CDR3 sequence is 14 residues long. V dropped 5 bases and J dropped 3; count of bases not matched to a gene: 4. Per germline, CDR1 SGHVS and CDR2 FNYEAQ.

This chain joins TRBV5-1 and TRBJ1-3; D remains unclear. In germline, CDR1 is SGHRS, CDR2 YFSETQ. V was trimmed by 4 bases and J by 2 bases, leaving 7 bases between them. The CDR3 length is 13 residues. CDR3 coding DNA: TGCGCCAGCAGCCGTGAGACTGGAAACACCATATATTTT. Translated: CASSRETGNTIYF.

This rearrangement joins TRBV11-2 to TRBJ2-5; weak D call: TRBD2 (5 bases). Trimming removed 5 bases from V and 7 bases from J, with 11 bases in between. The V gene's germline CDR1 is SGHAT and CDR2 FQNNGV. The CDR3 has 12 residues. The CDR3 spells CASSHQRGTQYF. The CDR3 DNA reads TGTGCCAGCAGCCATCAACGGGGGACCCAGTACTTC. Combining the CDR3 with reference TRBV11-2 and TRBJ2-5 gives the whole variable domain EAGVAQSPRYKIIEKRQSVAFWCNPISGHATLYWYQQILGQGPKLLIQFQNNGVVDDSQLPKDRFSAERLKGVDSTLKIQPAKLEDSAVYLCASSHQRGTQYFGPGTRLLVL.

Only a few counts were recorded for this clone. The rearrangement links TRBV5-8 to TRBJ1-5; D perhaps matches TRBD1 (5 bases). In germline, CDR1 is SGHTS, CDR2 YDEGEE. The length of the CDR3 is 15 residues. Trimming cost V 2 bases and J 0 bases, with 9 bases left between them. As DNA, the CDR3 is TGTGCCAGCAGCTTATGGGGGGTTAGCAATCAGCCCCAGCATTTT. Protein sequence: CASSLWGVSNQPQHF. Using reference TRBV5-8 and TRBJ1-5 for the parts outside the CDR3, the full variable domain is EAGVTQSPTHLIKTRGQQATLRCSPISGHTSVYWYQQALGLGLQFLLWYDEGEERNRGNFPPRFSGRQFPNYSSELNVNALELEDSALYLCASSLWGVSNQPQHFGDGTRLSIL.

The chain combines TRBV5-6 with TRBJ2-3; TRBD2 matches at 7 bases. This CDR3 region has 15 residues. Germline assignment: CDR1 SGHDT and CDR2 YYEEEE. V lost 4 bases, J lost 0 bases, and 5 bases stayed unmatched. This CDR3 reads CASSPRLASTDTQYF. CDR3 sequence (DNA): TGTGCCAGCAGCCCCAGACTAGCCAGCACAGATACGCAGTATTTT.